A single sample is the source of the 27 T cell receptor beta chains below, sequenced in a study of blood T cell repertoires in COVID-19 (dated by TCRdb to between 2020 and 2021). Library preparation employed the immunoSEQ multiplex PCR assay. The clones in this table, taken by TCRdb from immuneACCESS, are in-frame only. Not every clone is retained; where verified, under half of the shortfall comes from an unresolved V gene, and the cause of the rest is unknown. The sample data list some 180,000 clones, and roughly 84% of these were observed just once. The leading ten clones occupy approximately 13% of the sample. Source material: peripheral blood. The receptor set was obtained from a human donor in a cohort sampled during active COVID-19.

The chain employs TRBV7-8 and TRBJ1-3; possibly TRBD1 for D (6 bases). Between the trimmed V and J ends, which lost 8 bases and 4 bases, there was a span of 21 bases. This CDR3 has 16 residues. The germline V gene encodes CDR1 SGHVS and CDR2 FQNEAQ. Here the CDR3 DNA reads TGTGCCAGCCGACCTACAGGGTTTCAGGCCGGAAACACCATATATTTT. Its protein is CASRPTGFQAGNTIYF.

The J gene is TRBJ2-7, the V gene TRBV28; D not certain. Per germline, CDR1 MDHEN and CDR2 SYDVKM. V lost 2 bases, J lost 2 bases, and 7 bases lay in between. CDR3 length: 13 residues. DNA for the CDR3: TGTGCCAGCAGTTTAAACGGAGCCTACGAGCAGTACTTC. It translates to CASSLNGAYEQYF.

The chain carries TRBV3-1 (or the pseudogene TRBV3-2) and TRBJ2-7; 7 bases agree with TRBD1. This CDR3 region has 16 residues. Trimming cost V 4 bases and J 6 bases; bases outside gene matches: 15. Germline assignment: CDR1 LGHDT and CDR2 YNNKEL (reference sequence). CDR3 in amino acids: CASSPGQDPLLIEQYF. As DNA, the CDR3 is TGTGCCAGCAGCCCTGGACAGGATCCTTTATTGATCGAGCAGTACTTC.

The CDR3 loop is CASSLAGSAPSYEQYF. CDR3 coding DNA: TGTGCCAGCAGCTTGGCCGGTAGCGCGCCCTCCTACGAGCAGTACTTC. V gene TRBV5-4 combines with J gene TRBJ2-7; D possibly corresponds to TRBD2 (5 bases). The CDR3 consists of 16 residues. In germline, CDR1 is SGHNT, CDR2 YYREEE (reference sequence). V shed 0 bases and J shed 0 bases, with 13 bases lying between them.

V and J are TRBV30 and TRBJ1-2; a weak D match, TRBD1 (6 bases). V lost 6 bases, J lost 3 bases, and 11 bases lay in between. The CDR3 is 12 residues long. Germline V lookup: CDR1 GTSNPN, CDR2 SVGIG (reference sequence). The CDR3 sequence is CACLPGDYGYTF. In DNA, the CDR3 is TGTGCCTGCCTCCCAGGGGACTATGGCTACACCTTC.

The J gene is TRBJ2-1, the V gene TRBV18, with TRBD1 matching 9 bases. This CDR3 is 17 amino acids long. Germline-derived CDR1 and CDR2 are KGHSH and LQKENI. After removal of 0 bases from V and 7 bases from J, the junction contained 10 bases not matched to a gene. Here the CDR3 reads CASSPPFSGQGRNEQFF. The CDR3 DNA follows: TGTGCCAGCTCACCACCGTTCTCGGGACAGGGTAGGAATGAGCAGTTCTTC.

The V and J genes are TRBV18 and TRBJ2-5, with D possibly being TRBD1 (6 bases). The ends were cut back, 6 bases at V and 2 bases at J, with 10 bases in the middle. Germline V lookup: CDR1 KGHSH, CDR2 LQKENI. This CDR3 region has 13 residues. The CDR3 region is CASSRTAQETQYF. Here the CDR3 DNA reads TGTGCCAGCTCTCGGACAGCTCAAGAGACCCAGTACTTC.

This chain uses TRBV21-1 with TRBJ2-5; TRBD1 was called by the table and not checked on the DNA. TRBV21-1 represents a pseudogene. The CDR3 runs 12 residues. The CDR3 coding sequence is TGTGCCACCCTGGGACAGCAAGAGACCCAGTACTTC. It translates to CATLGQQETQYF.

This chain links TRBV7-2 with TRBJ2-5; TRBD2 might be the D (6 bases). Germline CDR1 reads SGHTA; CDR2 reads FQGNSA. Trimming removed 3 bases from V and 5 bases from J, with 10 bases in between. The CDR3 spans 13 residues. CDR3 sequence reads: CASSLEGRETQYF. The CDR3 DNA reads TGTGCCAGCAGCTTGGAGGGGAGGGAGACCCAGTACTTC. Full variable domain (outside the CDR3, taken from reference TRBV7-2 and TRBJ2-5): GAGVSQSPSNKVTEKGKDVELRCDPISGHTALYWYRQSLGQGLEFLIYFQGNSAPDKSGLPSDRFSAERTGGSVSTLTIQRTQQEDSAVYLCASSLEGRETQYFGPGTRLLVL.

The CDR3, as DNA: TGTGCCATTGCAAATGGACAGGGGATTCCCGGGGAGCTGTTTTTT. It is translated as CAIANGQGIPGELFF. The rearrangement uses TRBV10-3 and TRBJ2-2, with 9 positions matching TRBD1. Unmatched junction bases numbered 11, after V lost 9 bases and J lost 6 bases. The CDR3 covers 15 residues. Germline V CDR1 and CDR2: ENHRY, SYGVKD.

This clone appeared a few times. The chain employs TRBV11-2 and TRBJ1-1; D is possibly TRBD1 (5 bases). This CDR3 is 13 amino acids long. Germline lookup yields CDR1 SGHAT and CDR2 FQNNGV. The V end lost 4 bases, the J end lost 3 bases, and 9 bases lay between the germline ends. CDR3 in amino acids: CASSWEGDTEAFF. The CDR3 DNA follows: TGTGCCAGCAGCTGGGAAGGGGACACTGAAGCTTTCTTT.

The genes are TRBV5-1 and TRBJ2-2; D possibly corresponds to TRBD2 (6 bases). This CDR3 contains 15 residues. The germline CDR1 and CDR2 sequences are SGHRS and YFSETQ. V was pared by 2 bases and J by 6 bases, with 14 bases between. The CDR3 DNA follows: TGCGCCAGCAGCTTCCCTCCGGCTAGCGCCGGGGAGCTGTTTTTT. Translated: CASSFPPASAGELFF.

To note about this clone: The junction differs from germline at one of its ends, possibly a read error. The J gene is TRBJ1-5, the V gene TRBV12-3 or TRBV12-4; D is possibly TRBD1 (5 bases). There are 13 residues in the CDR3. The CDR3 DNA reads TGTGCCAGCGCGGGACTTTCCAATCTGCCCCAGCATTTT. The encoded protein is CASAGLSNLPQHF.

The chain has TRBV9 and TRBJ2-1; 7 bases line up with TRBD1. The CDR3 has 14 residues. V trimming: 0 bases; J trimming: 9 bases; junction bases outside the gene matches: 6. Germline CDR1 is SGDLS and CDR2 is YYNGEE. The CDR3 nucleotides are TGTGCCAGCAGCGTAGGGACAGGACTCGGTGAGCAGTTCTTC. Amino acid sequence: CASSVGTGLGEQFF. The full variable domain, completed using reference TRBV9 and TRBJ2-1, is DSGVTQTPKHLITATGQRVTLRCSPRSGDLSVYWYQQSLDQGLQFLIQYYNGEERAKGNILERFSAQQFPDLHSELNLSSLELGDSALYFCASSVGTGLGEQFFGPGTRLTVL.

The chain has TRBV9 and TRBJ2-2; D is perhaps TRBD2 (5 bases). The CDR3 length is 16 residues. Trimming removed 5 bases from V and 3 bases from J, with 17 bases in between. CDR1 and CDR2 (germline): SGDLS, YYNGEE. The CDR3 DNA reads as TGTGCCAGCAGTCTCACACCGTCCGGGGACACCGGGGAGCTGTTTTTT. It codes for CASSLTPSGDTGELFF. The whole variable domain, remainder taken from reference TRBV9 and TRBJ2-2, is DSGVTQTPKHLITATGQRVTLRCSPRSGDLSVYWYQQSLDQGLQFLIQYYNGEERAKGNILERFSAQQFPDLHSELNLSSLELGDSALYFCASSLTPSGDTGELFFGEGSRLTVL.

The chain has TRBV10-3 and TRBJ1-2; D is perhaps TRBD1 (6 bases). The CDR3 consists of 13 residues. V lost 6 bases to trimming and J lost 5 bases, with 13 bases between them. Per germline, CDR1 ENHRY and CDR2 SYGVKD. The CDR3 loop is CAIRTGTPYGYTF. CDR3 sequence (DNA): TGTGCCATCAGGACCGGGACACCTTATGGCTACACCTTC.

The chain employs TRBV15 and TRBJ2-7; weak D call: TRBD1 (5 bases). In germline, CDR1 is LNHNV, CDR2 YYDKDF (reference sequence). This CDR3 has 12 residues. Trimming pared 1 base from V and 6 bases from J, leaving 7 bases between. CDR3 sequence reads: CATSRGQSEQYF. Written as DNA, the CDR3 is TGTGCCACCAGCAGAGGACAGAGCGAGCAGTACTTC.

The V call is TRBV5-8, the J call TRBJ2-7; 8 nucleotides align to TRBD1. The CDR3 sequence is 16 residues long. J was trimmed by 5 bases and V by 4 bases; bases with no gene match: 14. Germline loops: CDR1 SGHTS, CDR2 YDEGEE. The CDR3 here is CASSRTGIGFMDEQYF. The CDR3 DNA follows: TGTGCCAGCAGCCGGACAGGGATAGGCTTTATGGACGAGCAGTACTTC.

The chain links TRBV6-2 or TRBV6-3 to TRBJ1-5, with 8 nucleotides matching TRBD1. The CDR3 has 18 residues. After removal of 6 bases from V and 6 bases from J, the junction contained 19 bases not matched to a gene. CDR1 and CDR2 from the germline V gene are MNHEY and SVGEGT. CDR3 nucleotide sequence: TGTGCCAGCAGCCAGGGACAGGATAGTCATCCTACGATTCAGCCCCAGCATTTT. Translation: CASSQGQDSHPTIQPQHF.

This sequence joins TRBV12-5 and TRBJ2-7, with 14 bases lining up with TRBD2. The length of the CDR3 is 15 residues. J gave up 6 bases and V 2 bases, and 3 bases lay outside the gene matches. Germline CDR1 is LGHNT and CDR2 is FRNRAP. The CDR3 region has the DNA TGTGCTAGTGGTTTGAGGACTAGCGGGAGGATCGAGCAGTACTTC. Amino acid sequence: CASGLRTSGRIEQYF.

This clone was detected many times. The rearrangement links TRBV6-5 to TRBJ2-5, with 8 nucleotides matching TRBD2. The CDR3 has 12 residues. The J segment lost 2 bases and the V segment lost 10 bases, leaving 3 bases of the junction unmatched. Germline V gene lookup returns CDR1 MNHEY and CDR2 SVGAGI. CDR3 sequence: CATGLAQETQYF. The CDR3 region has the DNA TGTGCCACCGGACTAGCTCAAGAGACCCAGTACTTC.

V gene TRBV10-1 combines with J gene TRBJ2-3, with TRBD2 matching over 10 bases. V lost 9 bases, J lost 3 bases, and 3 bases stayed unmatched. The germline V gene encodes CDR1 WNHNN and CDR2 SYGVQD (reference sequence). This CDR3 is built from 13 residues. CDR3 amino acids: CASSSGRTDTQYF. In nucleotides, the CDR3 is TGCGCCAGTTCTAGCGGGAGAACAGATACGCAGTATTTT.

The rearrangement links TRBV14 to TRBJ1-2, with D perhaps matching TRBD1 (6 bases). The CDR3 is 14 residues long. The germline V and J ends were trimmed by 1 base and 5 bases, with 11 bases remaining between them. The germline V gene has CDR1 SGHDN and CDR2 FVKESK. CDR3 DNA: TGTGCCAGCAGCCAAGGGCAGGGGATATATGGCTACACCTTC. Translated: CASSQGQGIYGYTF.

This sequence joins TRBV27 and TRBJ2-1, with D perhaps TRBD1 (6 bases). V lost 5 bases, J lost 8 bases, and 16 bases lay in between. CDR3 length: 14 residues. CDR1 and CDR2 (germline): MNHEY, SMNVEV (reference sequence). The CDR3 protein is CASSERHGGDEQFF. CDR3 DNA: TGTGCCAGCAGTGAACGACATGGGGGCGATGAGCAGTTCTTC.

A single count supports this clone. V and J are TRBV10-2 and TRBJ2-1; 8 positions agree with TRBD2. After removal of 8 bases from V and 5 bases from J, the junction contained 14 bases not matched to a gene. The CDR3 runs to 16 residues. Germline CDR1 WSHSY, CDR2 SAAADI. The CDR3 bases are TGCGCCAGCTTCCCATCAAAGCGGGAGCTCAACAATGAGCAGTTCTTC. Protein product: CASFPSKRELNNEQFF.

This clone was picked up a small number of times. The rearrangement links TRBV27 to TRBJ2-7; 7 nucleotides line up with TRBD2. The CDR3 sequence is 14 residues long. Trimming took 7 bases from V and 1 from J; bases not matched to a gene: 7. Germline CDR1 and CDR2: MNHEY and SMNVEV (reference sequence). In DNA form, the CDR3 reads TGTGCCAGCAAGGGAGGGCGGGAGTCCTACGAGCAGTACTTC. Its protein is CASKGGRESYEQYF.

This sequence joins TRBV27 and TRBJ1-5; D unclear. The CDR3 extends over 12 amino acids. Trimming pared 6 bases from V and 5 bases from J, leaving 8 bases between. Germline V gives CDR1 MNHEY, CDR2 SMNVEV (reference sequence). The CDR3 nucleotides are TGTGCCAGCAGCTTCCCCGATCAGCCCCAGCATTTT. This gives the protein CASSFPDQPQHF.